One TCR beta chain is described in this entry. The V and J ends lost 3 bases and 0 bases respectively, with 9 bases between them. The CDR3 spans 15 residues. Germline CDR1 reads SGHRS; CDR2 reads YFSETQ. The sample comes from a study of blood T cell repertoires in COVID-19. In the study overall: Italy, Spain and the United States were the sources of the convalescent and acute COVID-19 samples. From T cells, B-cell-depleted T cells, or PBMCs came the material, which was cDNA or gDNA.

Per the study methods: For nucleated cells, counts were estimated from reference gene primer amplification. Using immunoSEQ multiplex PCR, the repertoire was profiled, and TCRdb retains in-frame clones only, with some absent. V, J and clone size were drawn from that table, and D and trimming were deduced from the DNA. This sample yields 150,000 to 200,000 clones, of which approximately 88% are seen a single time; about 10% belongs to the top ten. Material: peripheral blood. The V gene is TRBV5-1, the J gene TRBJ2-2; weak D call: TRBD1 (6 bases). This clonotype originated in a woman of 80 years or more with active or convalescent COVID-19. CDR3 region: CASSWTEANTGELFF. CDR3 DNA sequence: TGCGCCAGCAGCTGGACAGAGGCGAACACCGGGGAGCTGTTTTTT.